Listed below are T cell receptor beta chains from one sample, sequenced in a study of cytomegalovirus exposure and HLA in healthy donors. Some clones are missing from TCRdb's copy, which holds only in-frame ones; the method was immunoSEQ multiplex PCR. This sample has around 60,000 clones, with approximately 80% found just once. Material: PBMCs. The receptors come from a male donor in good health and CMV-seronegative. Both conserved end residues are part of each CDR3. The D gene is left open where the match is weak. The size of a clone is reported for some rows only, either as once, few or many, or as a class for expanded clones.

j_call d_call clone_size v_call cdr3_nt cdr3_aa
TRBJ2-7 TRBD1 - TRBV27 TGTGCCAGCAGTCACATCCGACAGGGGGGCTCCTACGAGCAGTACTTC CASSHIRQGGSYEQYF
TRBJ2-5 - - TRBV4-1 TGCGCCAGCAGCCAAGATCCAGGGGCCAGAGAGACCCAGTACTTC CASSQDPGARETQYF
TRBJ2-3 - few TRBV29-1 TGCAGCGTTGACCTGGGCGAGCCGTTGACAGATACGCAGTATTTT CSVDLGEPLTDTQYF
TRBJ2-7 TRBD1 - TRBV2 TGTGCCAGCAGTACCGGGACAGGGGAAGCGTACGAGCAGTACTTC CASSTGTGEAYEQYF
TRBJ2-1 - once TRBV11-3 TGTGCCAGCAGCTTAGGTGGGGGCCCCTACAATGAGCAGTTCTTC CASSLGGGPYNEQFF
TRBJ2-3 - - TRBV5-4 TGTGCCAGCAGATCCGGTAGGGAGACAGATACGCAGTATTTT CASRSGRETDTQYF
TRBJ2-7 TRBD2 - TRBV2 TGTGCCAGCATTCTTAGCGGGGGGGCTGGGGACTACGAGCAGTACTTC CASILSGGAGDYEQYF
TRBJ1-6 TRBD1 - TRBV6-1 TGTGCCAGCAGGGCGCTTCCGGGACAGGGTTTCCCCCTCCACTTT CASRALPGQGFPLHF
TRBJ2-7 - - TRBV10-3 TGTGCCATCAGTGAGGATAGGCGCGGATCCTACGAGCAGTACTTC CAISEDRRGSYEQYF
TRBJ2-1 TRBD2 - TRBV4-3 TGCGCCAGCAGCCAGATAATAGCGGGGGGCGGGAATGAGCAGTTCTTC CASSQIIAGGGNEQFF
TRBJ2-5 - - TRBV7-2 TGTGCCAGCAGCTCTGAGCTTCAAGAGACCCAGTACTTC CASSSELQETQYF
TRBJ2-1 - once TRBV15 TGTGCCACCAGCAGAGAAGTGGGCTATGAGCAGTTCTTC CATSREVGYEQFF
TRBJ1-3 TRBD1 - TRBV7-8 TGTGCCAGCAGCTTAGCGTTGGGACAGGGAGCCTCTGGAAACACCATATATTTT CASSLALGQGASGNTIYF
TRBJ1-2 - - TRBV4-3 TGCGCCAGCAGCCAAGGGGTTGCGGACTATGGCTACACCTTC CASSQGVADYGYTF
TRBJ1-1 - - TRBV11-2 TGTGCCAGCAGCGCTAGGACAGCAAACACTGAAGCTTTCTTT CASSARTANTEAFF
TRBJ2-4 - - TRBV30 TGTGCCTGGAGCGCCGGGACTCAAGTGAACATTCAGTACTTC CAWSAGTQVNIQYF
TRBJ2-2 TRBD1 - TRBV7-2 TGTGCCAGCAGCTCTCGGACAGGGGGCTCCGGGGAGCTGTTTTTT CASSSRTGGSGELFF
TRBJ1-2 TRBD1 - TRBV4-3 TGCGCCAGCAGCTCCCGGGACAGGGAATCCTATGGCTACACCTTC CASSSRDRESYGYTF
TRBJ1-6 TRBD1 few TRBV30 TGTGCCTGGAGGGCGGACAGGCTTAATTCACCCCTCCACTTT CAWRADRLNSPLHF
TRBJ1-2 TRBD1 once TRBV4-3 TGCGCCAGCAGCCAAGATAACAGGGGTCTGGTCGACTATGGCTACACCTTC CASSQDNRGLVDYGYTF
TRBJ2-1 TRBD2 few TRBV7-2 TGTGCCAGCAGAAGGACTAGCGGGGTCTCGGGGCAGTTCTTC CASRRTSGVSGQFF
TRBJ2-5 - few TRBV9 TGTGCCAGCAGCGTAGGAGGGAGCGAAGAGACCCAGTACTTC CASSVGGSEETQYF
TRBJ1-2 - - TRBV5-1 TGCGCCAGCAGCCCGGCCCACAGGGTAGGTGGCTACACCTTC CASSPAHRVGGYTF